This T cell receptor beta chain is drawn from a study of blood T cells in healthy people across ages. Broader study findings: Researchers said unsorted PBMCs prevented a conclusive naive versus antigen-experienced comparison. Researchers report that TCR beta diversity correlated strongly with naive T cell percentage. From one million sequenced T cells, diversity estimates were lower bounds.

To note about this clonotype: Its antigen remains unknown.

The V gene end was trimmed by 4 bases and the J gene end by 6 bases; junction bases not matched to a gene: 4. Germline V CDR1 and CDR2: SGHNT, YYREEE (reference sequence). The CDR3 is made up of 13 amino acids. PCR was performed a second time for 7 to 11 cycles using a sample-barcoded 5' primer and a J-beta primer mix. Individual samples furnished no less than 2.5 million CDR3-containing paired-end reads apiece. TCRdb reanalysed the 5' RACE reads using MiXCR and keeps one entry per CDR3 protein. This table has over a million distinct CDR3 sequences, 40% to 50% appearing once. The receptor's source is a woman younger than 30 in good health. The specimen was blood. The chain has TRBV5-4 and TRBJ2-7; 10 bases map to TRBD1. In nucleotides, the CDR3 is TGTGCCAGCAGCGGGGGGACAGGGGTCGAGCAGTACTTC. This sequence encodes CASSGGTGVEQYF.